The 4 T cell receptor beta chains presented below share a single source sample, sequenced in a study of a mutant IDH1 vaccine in newly diagnosed glioma. Described time point: baseline, week 1 (first vaccination visit). Sample treatment: pre-vaccination baseline after standard-of-care therapy. Sequencing was performed with immunoSEQ multiplex PCR; in TCRdb, only in-frame clones are kept and a portion is missing. The repertoire holds more than 50,000 clones, with 65% to 90% as singletons. The specimen comprised PBMCs, sampled from a glioma patient treated with radiotherapy, temozolomide or both. Every receptor here comes from a man aged 25 to 40 with glioma.

The V gene is TRBV7-9, the J gene TRBJ2-5; 7 bases match TRBD2. The CDR3 is 13 amino acids. Trimming cost V 8 bases and J 6 bases; bases outside gene matches: 9. Germline V gene sequence: CDR1 SEHNR, CDR2 FQNEAQ (reference sequence). The CDR3 here is CASGTTTAKTQYF. In nucleotides, the CDR3 is TGTGCCAGCGGGACTACGACCGCCAAGACCCAGTACTTC.

V and J are TRBV5-1 and TRBJ2-3, with 7 bases that match TRBD1. This CDR3 spans 16 amino acids. Germline V gene sequence: CDR1 SGHRS, CDR2 YFSETQ. After removal of 4 bases from V and 0 bases from J, the junction contained 8 bases not matched to a gene. CDR3 DNA: TGCGCCAGCAGCCCTACTGGGACAGAGAGCACAGATACGCAGTATTTT. It is translated as CASSPTGTESTDTQYF.

The chain joins TRBV30 to TRBJ1-5; D is undetermined. The CDR3 extends over 13 amino acids. The V end was cut by 3 bases, the J end by 3 bases, with 9 bases between. Germline CDR1 is GTSNPN and CDR2 is SVGIG (reference sequence). The CDR3 DNA sequence: TGTGCCTGGAGCGTCAGCAACAATCAGCCCCAGCATTTT. Amino acid sequence: CAWSVSNNQPQHF. Full variable domain (outside the CDR3, taken from reference TRBV30 and TRBJ1-5): SQTIHQWPATLVQPVGSPLSLECTVEGTSNPNLYWYRQAAGRGLQLLFYSVGIGQISSEVPQNLSASRPQDRQFILSSKKLLLSDSGFYLCAWSVSNNQPQHFGDGTRLSIL.

The chain carries TRBV5-5 and TRBJ1-1; D is undetermined. Germline V lookup: CDR1 SGHKS, CDR2 YYEKEE (reference sequence). The ends were cut back, 3 bases at V and 8 bases at J, with 11 bases in the middle. The CDR3 spans 12 residues. CDR3 sequence (DNA): TGTGCCAGCAGCTGGAATCTTCTGGAAGCTTTCTTT. Its translation: CASSWNLLEAFF.